The 20 T cell receptor beta chains below come from one sample, sequenced in a study of regulatory T cells in long-lasting Graves disease. TCR beta libraries were built with iRepertoire HTBI primers and Arm-PCR of CDR3 regions. Each CDR3 protein is one row after TCRdb ran MiXCR on the multiplex PCR reads. The sample carries about 460,000 distinct CDR3 sequences, around 15% recorded once. Time point noted: newly diagnosed GD, antithyroid drugs for less than 3 months. PBMCs provided the RNA from which the TCR library was made. Separately, the same data were catalogued under a study of T cells in Graves' hyperthyroidism and ophthalmopathy.

The sequenced sample was peripheral blood mononuclear cells (PBMCs), obtained at new diagnosis, from a patient treated with antithyroid drugs. These receptors all stem from a woman between 50 and 59 years old with Graves disease.

The chain couples TRBV7-2 to TRBJ1-2, with D possibly matching TRBD1 (6 bases). Trimming took 2 bases from V and 5 from J, leaving 18 bases between them. From germline, CDR1 is SGHTA and CDR2 FQGNSA. This CDR3 contains 16 residues. This CDR3 reads CASSLNVGRGSYGYTF. The CDR3 bases are TGTGCCAGCAGCTTAAACGTTGGCAGGGGCAGTTATGGCTACACCTTC.

This clonotype was picked up one time. The gene calls are TRBV30 and TRBJ2-4; tentatively, D is TRBD1 (6 bases). Per germline, CDR1 GTSNPN and CDR2 SVGIG (reference sequence). Trimming cost V 8 bases and J 8 bases, with 13 bases left between them. The CDR3 totals 11 residues. The CDR3 region is CASSRGYIQYF. As DNA, the CDR3 is TGTGCCAGTTCGAGGGGGTACATTCAGTACTTC.

This clonotype was counted only a few times. The chain has TRBV7-6 and TRBJ2-6; D is uncertain. Germline CDR1 reads SGHVS; CDR2 reads FNYEAQ. The CDR3 runs 16 residues. The V end was cut by 0 bases, the J end by 1 base, with 7 bases between. DNA for the CDR3: TGTGCCAGCAGCTTAGCGCCAAGGTCTGGGGCCAACGTCCTGACTTTC. Its translation is CASSLAPRSGANVLTF.

This chain uses TRBV5-1 with TRBJ1-2, with D possibly matching TRBD1 (5 bases). The CDR3 runs 14 residues. V lost 0 bases to trimming and J lost 4 bases, with 10 bases between them. Germline CDR1 is SGHRS and CDR2 is YFSETQ. The CDR3 DNA sequence: TGCGCCAGCAGCTTGGCGTCAGGGCCCTATGGCTACACCTTC. Protein sequence: CASSLASGPYGYTF. The variable domain in full, with the rest retrieved from reference TRBV5-1 and TRBJ1-2, is KAGVTQTPRYLIKTRGQQVTLSCSPISGHRSVSWYQQTPGQGLQFLFEYFSETQRNKGNFPGRFSGRQFSNSRSEMNVSTLELGDSALYLCASSLASGPYGYTFGSGTRLTVV.

This clonotype was recorded at least ten times. This chain joins TRBV12-3 or TRBV12-4 and TRBJ2-1; 7 bases line up with TRBD2. J lost 5 bases, V lost 3 bases, and 13 bases had no gene match. This CDR3 spans 17 amino acids. In nucleotides, the CDR3 is TGTGCCAGCAGTTTTCCCCGGGGCGGGAGTATGGACAATGAGCAGTTCTTC. Translated, it gives CASSFPRGGSMDNEQFF.

At least ten counts were recorded for this clonotype. The rearrangement joins TRBV5-1 to TRBJ1-2, with 9 positions matching TRBD1. V lost 4 bases to trimming and J lost 8 bases; unmatched junction nucleotides: 6. The CDR3 has 13 amino acids. Germline values: CDR1 SGHRS, CDR2 YFSETQ. CDR3 sequence (DNA): TGCGCCAGCAGCCGGGGACAGGGTGCCGGCTACACCTTC. It codes for CASSRGQGAGYTF. Filled out from reference TRBV5-1 and TRBJ1-2, the complete variable domain reads KAGVTQTPRYLIKTRGQQVTLSCSPISGHRSVSWYQQTPGQGLQFLFEYFSETQRNKGNFPGRFSGRQFSNSRSEMNVSTLELGDSALYLCASSRGQGAGYTFGSGTRLTVV.

The sample holds many counts of this clonotype. V gene TRBV2 combines with J gene TRBJ2-5; 7 positions match TRBD2. CDR1 and CDR2 (germline): SNHLY, FYNNEI. Trimming took 9 bases from V and 3 from J; bases not matched to a gene: 7. The CDR3 runs 13 residues. Written as DNA, the CDR3 is TGTGCCAGAATGCGGGGGAGTGAAGAGACCCAGTACTTC. Amino acids: CARMRGSEETQYF. Full variable domain (outside the CDR3, taken from reference TRBV2 and TRBJ2-5): EPEVTQTPSHQVTQMGQEVILRCVPISNHLYFYWYRQILGQKVEFLVSFYNNEISEKSEIFDDQFSVERPDGSNFTLKIRSTKLEDSAMYFCARMRGSEETQYFGPGTRLLVL.

The chain is built from TRBV7-9 and TRBJ1-2, with no clear D. Looked up from germline, CDR1 is SEHNR and CDR2 is FQNEAQ (reference sequence). The ends were cut back, 2 bases at V and 1 base at J, with 8 bases in the middle. This CDR3 comprises 14 residues. For the CDR3, the DNA is TGTGCCAGCAGCTTAATGGGTGGTAACTATGGCTACACCTTC. Translating it yields CASSLMGGNYGYTF. Using reference TRBV7-9 and TRBJ1-2 for the parts outside the CDR3, the full variable domain is DTGVSQNPRHKITKRGQNVTFRCDPISEHNRLYWYRQTLGQGPEFLTYFQNEAQLEKSRLLSDRFSAERPKGSFSTLEIQRTEQGDSAMYLCASSLMGGNYGYTFGSGTRLTVV.

This clonotype occurred many times. V gene TRBV12-3 or TRBV12-4 combines with J gene TRBJ2-3, with TRBD2 matching 7 bases. The J segment lost 5 bases and the V segment lost 4 bases, leaving 6 bases of the junction unmatched. The CDR3 sequence is 14 residues long. Here the CDR3 reads CASSSRELGDTQYF. CDR3 bases: TGTGCCAGCAGTTCGCGGGAGCTGGGAGATACGCAGTATTTT.

The chain combines TRBV5-1 with TRBJ1-5, with a tentative D call TRBD1 (6 bases). The germline V gene has CDR1 SGHRS and CDR2 YFSETQ. Trimming stripped 5 bases from V and 0 bases from J, with 12 bases between. This CDR3 region has 15 residues. CDR3 loop: CASSEGGFSNQPQHF. The CDR3, as DNA: TGCGCCAGCAGTGAAGGGGGATTTAGCAATCAGCCCCAGCATTTT.

This clonotype was observed at least ten times. The J gene is TRBJ2-3, the V gene TRBV29-1; D is unresolved. The CDR3 runs 15 residues. V lost 3 bases, J lost 0 bases, and 13 bases lay in between. Germline V lookup: CDR1 SQVTM, CDR2 ANQGSEA. CDR3 sequence: CSVELGGASTDTQYF. The CDR3 DNA sequence: TGCAGCGTTGAGCTAGGCGGAGCTAGCACAGATACGCAGTATTTT.

This chain uses TRBV4-1 with TRBJ2-3; 8 nucleotides line up with TRBD2. The CDR3 length is 17 residues. Germline-derived CDR1 and CDR2 are MGHRA and YSYEKL. The V segment lost 4 bases and the J segment 4 bases; nucleotides outside the gene matches: 13. The CDR3 region is CASSRMGTRSSADTQYF. CDR3 nucleotides: TGCGCCAGCAGCCGGATGGGGACTAGGTCGTCCGCAGATACGCAGTATTTT.

This sequence joins TRBV28 and TRBJ2-2; 10 nucleotides line up with TRBD2. Looked up from germline, CDR1 is MDHEN and CDR2 is SYDVKM. This CDR3 has 21 residues. J was trimmed by 0 bases and V by 5 bases; bases with no gene match: 18. The CDR3 here is CASSPTAPGLSGRSNTGELFF. The CDR3 coding sequence is TGTGCCAGCAGTCCCACCGCCCCCGGACTTAGCGGGAGGTCGAACACCGGGGAGCTGTTTTTT.

A note on this clonotype: A clone one base away is much larger, so this may be a read error. The chain couples TRBV2 to TRBJ2-7; 7 nucleotides align to TRBD2. The CDR3 contains 18 residues. V dropped 7 bases and J dropped 4; count of bases not matched to a gene: 22. Germline CDR1 and CDR2: SNHLY and FYNNEI. As DNA, the CDR3 is TGTGCCAGCATCACCCCGGCGGGAGTACTCCAAACCAAGTACGAGCAGTACTTC. Amino acids: CASITPAGVLQTKYEQYF.

This clonotype was recorded many times. In DNA form, the CDR3 reads TGTGCCAGCAGCTTAGTAAGGTCGGCGGGAGGGTCCTACAATGAGCAGTTCTTC. Translating it yields CASSLVRSAGGSYNEQFF. This rearrangement joins TRBV11-2 to TRBJ2-1, with 9 positions matching TRBD2. V shed 1 base, J shed 1 base, and the junction held 8 bases outside the gene matches. Germline CDR1 SGHAT, CDR2 FQNNGV. The CDR3 spans 18 residues.

This clonotype appeared many times. This chain links TRBV6-1 with TRBJ2-7; no firm D call. Germline V gene lookup returns CDR1 MNHNS and CDR2 SASEGT. The CDR3 covers 13 residues. V lost 7 bases and J 4 bases, leaving 14 bases between the germline ends. CDR3 region: CASTRWTDYEQYF. The CDR3 DNA reads TGTGCCAGCACCCGGTGGACGGATTACGAGCAGTACTTC.

This clonotype was detected only a few times. J is TRBJ2-1 and V is TRBV7-9, with 12 positions matching TRBD2. Germline CDR1 reads SEHNR; CDR2 reads FQNEAQ (reference sequence). There are 17 residues in the CDR3. J lost 6 bases, V lost 5 bases, and 11 bases had no gene match. CDR3 DNA: TGTGCCAGCAGCATAGGGACTAGCGGGCGACCCTGCAATGAGCAGTTCTTC. The encoded protein is CASSIGTSGRPCNEQFF. Using reference TRBV7-9 and TRBJ2-1 for the parts outside the CDR3, the full variable domain is DTGVSQNPRHKITKRGQNVTFRCDPISEHNRLYWYRQTLGQGPEFLTYFQNEAQLEKSRLLSDRFSAERPKGSFSTLEIQRTEQGDSAMYLCASSIGTSGRPCNEQFFGPGTRLTVL.

This sequence joins TRBV29-1 and TRBJ1-3, with D unclear. Germline loops: CDR1 SQVTM, CDR2 ANQGSEA. There are 12 residues in the CDR3. V lost 3 bases and J lost 4, with 7 bases in between. The CDR3 is CSVDVGGNTIYF. In nucleotides, the CDR3 is TGCAGCGTTGATGTAGGGGGAAACACCATATATTTT.

This clonotype was observed many times. The V gene is TRBV7-3, the J gene TRBJ2-5, with 7 bases fitting TRBD1. Germline V gives CDR1 SGHTA, CDR2 FQGTGA. Unmatched junction bases numbered 11, after V lost 5 bases and J lost 2 bases. The CDR3 runs to 16 residues. CDR3 DNA sequence: TGTGCCAGCAGCCAAGACAGGGAATGGTGGCAAGAGACCCAGTACTTC. Amino acids: CASSQDREWWQETQYF.

This clonotype has just a few counts. The chain employs TRBV12-3 or TRBV12-4 and TRBJ2-1, with TRBD2 as a possible D gene (7 bases). The CDR3 is 14 amino acids. Between the trimmed V and J ends, which lost 5 bases and 9 bases, there was a span of 17 bases. CDR3 nucleotide sequence: TGTGCCAGCAGTGGACTAGGGGGAGGCCCTGAGCAGTTCTTC. It yields the protein CASSGLGGGPEQFF.